This T cell receptor beta chain was sequenced for a study of T cell responses to AZD1222 COVID-19 vaccine. General study points: An increase in Spike-specific TCR breadth and depth was observed after two AZD1222 doses.

This CDR3 has 14 amino acids. Deletions cut 4 bases from V and 6 bases from J, with 16 bases between. Per germline, CDR1 SGHRS and CDR2 YFSETQ. Clones were sequenced by immunoSEQ multiplex PCR, and TCRdb holds only the in-frame ones, with some missing. The table records about 81,000 clones, around 84% of them present only once. For this clone: Its matching antigen is unknown.

This sequence originates from an adult who received the AZD1222 COVID-19 vaccine. The starting material was peripheral blood, obtained 28 days after the second AZD1222 dose. The rearrangement joins TRBV5-1 to TRBJ1-1; weak D call: TRBD1 (5 bases). The CDR3 here is CASSTKGTTSEAFF. The CDR3 DNA reads TGCGCCAGCAGCACCAAGGGGACGACCTCTGAAGCTTTCTTT.